Below are 22 T cell receptor beta chains sequenced from a single sample in a study of cytomegalovirus exposure and HLA in healthy donors. Both 60 Vbeta primers and 13 Jbeta primers went into the PCR. Libraries were prepared by immunoSEQ multiplex PCR; TCRdb keeps only in-frame clonotypes and omits some of them. The sample has 85,000 to 120,000 clones, 60% to 80% seen once. The sample was PBMCs. The receptors were sampled from a male donor in good health and CMV-seropositive.

This clone was counted once. The rearrangement uses TRBV10-3 and TRBJ2-2, with TRBD1 matching 8 bases. The V gene's germline CDR1 is ENHRY and CDR2 SYGVKD. The V gene end was trimmed by 8 bases and the J gene end by 0 bases; junction bases not matched to a gene: 2. CDR3 size: 14 residues. The CDR3 DNA reads TGTGCCATCCAGGGGGCGACGAACACCGGGGAGCTGTTTTTT. Its protein product is CAIQGATNTGELFF.

The rearrangement uses TRBV11-3 and TRBJ1-3; 7 nucleotides align to TRBD1. Germline CDR1 SGHNT, CDR2 YENEEA. The junction had 6 bases not matched to a gene; V was cut back by 5 bases and J by 2 bases. The CDR3 length is 15 residues. CDR3 protein: CASSLRGQPGNTIYF. CDR3 nucleotide sequence: TGTGCCAGCAGCCTAAGGGGGCAGCCTGGAAACACCATATATTTT.

This clone has more than one count but fewer than ten. This rearrangement joins TRBV5-4 to TRBJ2-2, with D possibly TRBD1 on 7 matching bases. The V and J ends lost 4 bases and 6 bases respectively, with 19 bases between them. CDR1 and CDR2 (germline): SGHNT, YYREEE (reference sequence). The CDR3 is 16 residues long. The CDR3 bases are TGTGCCAGCAGCCTCGGAGGGGGCGCGTGGGCCGGGGAGCTGTTTTTT. Its translation: CASSLGGGAWAGELFF.

This clone was seen only once. The chain uses TRBV4-3 and TRBJ2-3, with 13 bases lining up with TRBD2. Unmatched junction bases numbered 8, after V lost 3 bases and J lost 5 bases. The germline V gene encodes CDR1 LGHNA and CDR2 YSLEER. CDR3 length: 17 residues. The CDR3 bases are TGCGCCAGCAGCCAGGTACTAGCGGGAGGGCCGCGAGATACGCAGTATTTT. Translated, it gives CASSQVLAGGPRDTQYF.

The chain is built from TRBV7-3 and TRBJ2-7; D is ambiguous. The V end was cut by 0 bases, the J end by 2 bases, with 8 bases between. Germline CDR1 is SGHTA and CDR2 is FQGTGA. CDR3 length equals 14 residues. The CDR3 reads CASSLTGQAYEQYF. The DNA of the CDR3 is TGTGCCAGCAGCTTAACTGGGCAGGCCTACGAGCAGTACTTC.

This chain joins TRBV28 and TRBJ2-1; the match to TRBD2 covers 7 bases. This CDR3 region has 13 residues. J was trimmed by 5 bases and V by 5 bases; bases with no gene match: 3. CDR1 and CDR2 from the germline V gene are MDHEN and SYDVKM. CDR3 bases: TGTGCCAGCAGTCTAGCGGTCCACAATGAGCAGTTCTTC. It specifies CASSLAVHNEQFF.

This clone was recorded a few times. The chain recombines TRBV19 with TRBJ2-5; a possible D gene is TRBD2 (5 bases). Trimming took 11 bases from V and 2 from J, leaving 15 bases between them. CDR1 and CDR2 (germline): LNHDA, SQIVND (reference sequence). The CDR3 spans 13 residues. This chain's CDR3 is CAVGGGVQETQYF. The CDR3 DNA is TGTGCCGTAGGAGGAGGAGTTCAAGAGACCCAGTACTTC.

This chain connects TRBV5-5 to TRBJ1-5; 8 bases align to TRBD1. The CDR3 is made up of 16 amino acids. Germline V lookup: CDR1 SGHKS, CDR2 YYEKEE (reference sequence). V lost 2 bases to trimming and J lost 6 bases; unmatched junction nucleotides: 10. CDR3 region: CASSFVQGDSGQPQHF. The DNA for the CDR3 is TGTGCCAGCAGCTTCGTACAGGGGGACTCTGGTCAGCCCCAGCATTTT.

V is TRBV30 and J is TRBJ2-1, with D possibly TRBD2 on 6 matching bases. This CDR3 comprises 13 residues. In germline, CDR1 is GTSNPN, CDR2 SVGIG (reference sequence). V was pared by 2 bases and J by 6 bases, with 11 bases between. CDR3 DNA sequence: TGTGCCTGGAGTCCCAGGCGGGGCAATGAGCAGTTCTTC. Its protein is CAWSPRRGNEQFF.

This clone came up a few times. The CDR3 DNA reads as TGCGCCAGCAGAGGTAGCGTGACAGATACGCAGTATTTT. Its translation is CASRGSVTDTQYF. The genes are TRBV4-3 and TRBJ2-3; perhaps TRBD2 as D (5 bases). V lost 6 bases, J lost 3 bases, and 10 bases lay in between. CDR3 length: 13 amino acids. Germline V CDR1 and CDR2: LGHNA, YSLEER.

This chain joins TRBV6-1 and TRBJ1-4; TRBD1 is a possible D gene (5 bases). Per the germline V gene, CDR1 is MNHNS and CDR2 is SASEGT. V lost 4 bases, J lost 5 bases, and 17 bases lay in between. This CDR3 spans 16 amino acids. CDR3 sequence: CASSAGGSIPNEKLFF. DNA of the CDR3: TGTGCCAGCAGTGCCGGGGGATCGATCCCGAATGAAAAACTGTTTTTT.

This clone has a handful of counts. This sequence joins TRBV6-1 and TRBJ2-7; TRBD1 matches 7 bases. The CDR3 totals 13 residues. Losses at the gene ends were 7 bases for V and 2 bases for J; bases not matched to a gene: 5. Germline V gene sequence: CDR1 MNHNS, CDR2 SASEGT. In DNA form, the CDR3 reads TGTGCCAGCAAGGAGACAGGGACCTACGAGCAGTACTTC. This encodes CASKETGTYEQYF.

J is TRBJ2-3 and V is TRBV7-2; D not resolved. Germline CDR1 and CDR2: SGHTA and FQGNSA. CDR3 length: 14 residues. V dropped 1 base and J dropped 3 bases, with 8 bases sitting between them. The CDR3 protein is CASSLVPETDTQYF. CDR3 in DNA: TGTGCCAGCAGCTTAGTGCCAGAAACAGATACGCAGTATTTT.

The chain recombines TRBV28 with TRBJ2-3; no reliable D call. The V end lost 3 bases, the J end lost 7 bases, and 5 bases lay between the germline ends. The CDR3 is 11 residues long. Germline CDR1 is MDHEN and CDR2 is SYDVKM. CDR3 in amino acids: CASSFGNTQYF. The DNA of the CDR3 is TGTGCCAGCAGTTTCGGTAATACGCAGTATTTT.

This clone was seen more than once but under ten times. V usage is TRBV19 and J usage is TRBJ2-7, with D uncertain. The CDR3 length is 12 residues. In germline, CDR1 is LNHDA, CDR2 SQIVND (reference sequence). Trimming cost V 8 bases and J 1 base, with 9 bases left between them. CDR3 loop: CASHSRSYEQYF. CDR3 nucleotide sequence: TGTGCCAGTCACTCCCGATCCTACGAGCAGTACTTC.

V usage is TRBV27 and J usage is TRBJ1-1; D is perhaps TRBD1 (5 bases). Deletions cut 1 base from V and 3 bases from J, with 15 bases between. CDR3 length: 16 residues. Germline loops: CDR1 MNHEY, CDR2 SMNVEV (reference sequence). The CDR3 loop is CASSLFRLGGDTEAFF. CDR3 coding DNA: TGTGCCAGCAGTTTATTTCGGTTGGGGGGGGACACTGAAGCTTTCTTT.

The rearrangement uses TRBV14 and TRBJ1-6; unclear D gene. In germline, CDR1 is SGHDN, CDR2 FVKESK. CDR3 length: 14 amino acids. V dropped 1 base and J dropped 7 bases, with 8 bases sitting between them. This CDR3 reads CASSQGRRNSPLHF. The DNA for the CDR3 is TGTGCCAGCAGCCAAGGACGGAGAAATTCACCCCTCCACTTT.

V is TRBV5-4 and J is TRBJ2-7, with TRBD2 matching 7 bases. J gave up 6 bases and V 0 bases, and 6 bases lay outside the gene matches. The germline V gene encodes CDR1 SGHNT and CDR2 YYREEE (reference sequence). This CDR3 contains 14 residues. Here the CDR3 reads CASSLVGRLGEQYF. The CDR3 DNA is TGTGCCAGCAGCTTGGTCGGGAGGTTAGGCGAGCAGTACTTC.

This clone has only a few counts. This chain links TRBV5-6 with TRBJ1-6; 7 bases are a match to TRBD1. Germline V gives CDR1 SGHDT, CDR2 YYEEEE. V was clipped by 3 bases and J by 7 bases; unmatched bases: 4. This CDR3 is built from 14 residues. This CDR3 reads CASSSTGQNSPLHF. The CDR3 DNA sequence: TGTGCCAGCAGCTCGACAGGGCAGAATTCACCCCTCCACTTT.

The chain recombines TRBV11-2 with TRBJ2-7; 10 bases line up with TRBD2. The V gene end was trimmed by 3 bases and the J gene end by 0 bases; junction bases not matched to a gene: 2. Germline V gene sequence: CDR1 SGHAT, CDR2 FQNNGV. CDR3 size: 15 residues. CDR3 protein: CASSLGTSVSYEQYF. CDR3 in DNA: TGTGCCAGCAGCTTGGGGACTAGCGTCTCCTACGAGCAGTACTTC.

The V gene is TRBV2, the J gene TRBJ2-1; 8 bases fit TRBD2. The V segment lost 6 bases and the J segment 9 bases; nucleotides outside the gene matches: 10. Looked up from germline, CDR1 is SNHLY and CDR2 is FYNNEI. CDR3 size: 14 residues. CDR3 protein: CASRVGTSKSEQFF. In DNA, the CDR3 is TGTGCCAGCAGGGTCGGGACTAGTAAGTCTGAGCAGTTCTTC.

The V call is TRBV7-9, the J call TRBJ2-2; 9 bases fit TRBD2. Losses at the gene ends were 5 bases for V and 2 bases for J; bases not matched to a gene: 9. Germline values: CDR1 SEHNR, CDR2 FQNEAQ (reference sequence). The CDR3 extends over 17 amino acids. CDR3 region: CASSPRAGGPNTGELFF. CDR3 DNA: TGTGCCAGCAGCCCTCGGGCGGGAGGGCCTAACACCGGGGAGCTGTTTTTT.